This paragraph covers one T cell receptor (beta chain) sequence. TCRdb called the 5' RACE reads again in MiXCR, with one record for every CDR3 protein. The sample lists roughly 80,000 distinct CDR3 sequences, about a sixth occurring once. This CDR3 region has 13 residues. V dropped 3 bases and J dropped 6 bases, with 15 bases sitting between them. The germline V gene has CDR1 SQVTM and CDR2 ANQGSEA. The data originate from a study of early T cells in non-severe SARS-CoV-2 infection. The receptor was isolated from an adult who was a healthcare worker with PCR-confirmed SARS-CoV-2 infection or an uninfected control (not recorded which). The sample consisted of whole blood. This rearrangement joins TRBV29-1 to TRBJ2-7, with D perhaps assigned TRBD1 or TRBD2 (7 bases each). The CDR3 bases are TGCAGCGTTGATCGGCAGGGGGGGAGCGAGCAGTACTTC. Translating it yields CSVDRQGGSEQYF.